This T cell receptor (beta chain) was sequenced in a study of cytomegalovirus exposure and HLA in healthy donors. Study overall: Sequencing of 150 million to 200 million T cells in an earlier analysis found 100 million to 140 million unique TCR beta sequences. Findings and limits, study-wide: The study flagged approximately 180 TCR beta chains as cytomegalovirus-associated. Several top significant clusters appeared, in a later analysis, to be linked to common viral pathogens.

The PCR used 60 Vbeta and 13 Jbeta primers. The table came from immunoSEQ multiplex PCR; TCRdb's copy has only in-frame clones and leaves some out. The specimen's table records roughly 90,000 clones. From germline, CDR1 is LGHNA and CDR2 YSLEER. CDR3 length: 13 amino acids. Trimming cost V 3 bases and J 7 bases; bases outside gene matches: 4. A word on this clone: Its matching antigen is unknown.

What was sequenced was PBMCs. The chain combines TRBV4-3 with TRBJ1-2; 8 bases fit TRBD1. The sequence derives from a man aged 50 to 60 in good health and CMV-seropositive. The CDR3 spells CASSHRGRSGYTF. The CDR3 DNA reads TGCGCCAGCAGCCACAGGGGGCGTAGTGGCTACACCTTC.